This T cell receptor (beta chain) was sequenced during a study of cytomegalovirus exposure and HLA in healthy donors. Study-level findings and limits: With DRB1 most and HLA-C fewest, TCR association rates differed between HLA loci in a later analysis. Earlier analysis found most TCR beta V segments productive about 90% or about 30% of the time.

V was trimmed by 3 bases and J by 1 base, leaving 10 bases between them. This CDR3 contains 15 residues. Germline V gene sequence: CDR1 MDHEN, CDR2 SYDVKM. Researchers ran the PCR with 60 Vbeta and 13 Jbeta primers. This table comes from immunoSEQ multiplex PCR, and its TCRdb copy is limited to in-frame clones, with some not included. The data show about 170,000 clones, 79% seen once. Comments on this clone: Its antigen is as yet unknown.

This sequence was found in a woman aged 45-65 years in good health and CMV-seronegative. Material: PBMCs. This chain connects TRBV28 to TRBJ1-3; D may be TRBD1 (5 bases). The CDR3 sequence: CASSLSQGSGNTIYF. The CDR3, as DNA: TGTGCCAGCAGTTTGTCCCAGGGTTCTGGAAACACCATATATTTT.